Below, 18 T cell receptor beta chains from the same sample are listed, as sequenced in a study of T cell responses to AZD1222 COVID-19 vaccine. Method: immunoSEQ multiplex PCR; TCRdb's copy keeps in-frame clones and lacks some. Of under 200,000 clones in the sample, around nine tenths were seen once. The source material was peripheral blood, sampled 28 days after the second AZD1222 dose. The receptors here all came from an adult who received the AZD1222 COVID-19 vaccine.

This clone was found once. V usage is TRBV5-4 and J usage is TRBJ1-6; unclear D gene. Trimming cost V 0 bases and J 4 bases, with 11 bases left between them. CDR3 size: 16 residues. The germline gives CDR1 SGHNT, CDR2 YYREEE (reference sequence). The CDR3 is CASSLGQTLYNSPLHF. The CDR3 DNA follows: TGTGCCAGCAGCTTGGGGCAGACGCTTTATAATTCACCCCTCCACTTT.

V gene TRBV28 combines with J gene TRBJ1-6; TRBD1 matches at 7 bases. V was pared by 3 bases and J by 7 bases, with 6 bases of the junction left unmatched. Germline V gives CDR1 MDHEN, CDR2 SYDVKM. This CDR3 is 15 amino acids long. The CDR3 here is CASSFVAGGNSPLHF. DNA of the CDR3: TGTGCCAGCAGTTTTGTGGCAGGGGGAAATTCACCCCTCCACTTT.

The chain joins TRBV3-1 (or the pseudogene TRBV3-2) to TRBJ2-1; D is undetermined. The CDR3 sequence is 15 residues long. Trimming removed 0 bases from V and 10 bases from J, with 16 bases in between. Germline V gene data show CDR1 as LGHDT and CDR2 as YNNKEL (reference sequence). The CDR3 region has the DNA TGTGCCAGCAGCCAAGATCCGGGCCAGGAACGCGAGCAGTTCTTC. This codes for CASSQDPGQEREQFF.

The rearrangement joins TRBV10-2 to TRBJ1-5, with 9 bases aligning to TRBD1. CDR3 length: 14 amino acids. V was pared by 6 bases and J by 5 bases, with 5 bases of the junction left unmatched. Germline lookup yields CDR1 WSHSY and CDR2 SAAADI. CDR3 residues: CASSPTGGYQPQHF. CDR3 in DNA: TGCGCCAGCAGCCCGACAGGGGGGTATCAGCCCCAGCATTTT.

Only one count was recorded for this clone. This chain joins TRBV5-8 and TRBJ1-5, with 7 bases fitting TRBD1. This CDR3 contains 15 residues. The trim removed 5 bases at V and 3 bases at J, leaving 8 bases unmatched. The germline gives CDR1 SGHTS, CDR2 YDEGEE. CDR3 loop: CASRRGDRVNQPQHF. CDR3 nucleotide sequence: TGTGCCAGCAGACGCGGCGACAGGGTCAATCAGCCCCAGCATTTT. Full variable domain (outside the CDR3, taken from reference TRBV5-8 and TRBJ1-5): EAGVTQSPTHLIKTRGQQATLRCSPISGHTSVYWYQQALGLGLQFLLWYDEGEERNRGNFPPRFSGRQFPNYSSELNVNALELEDSALYLCASRRGDRVNQPQHFGDGTRLSIL.

The rearrangement links TRBV6-2 or TRBV6-3 to TRBJ2-3, with D maybe TRBD2 (7 bases). The CDR3 is 16 amino acids. Trimming pared 5 bases from V and 3 bases from J, leaving 18 bases between. Germline CDR1 and CDR2: MNHEY and SVGEGT. CDR3 coding DNA: TGTGCCAGCAGTCGCCCCCCGCGGGGGCCTACAGATACGCAGTATTTT. Its protein is CASSRPPRGPTDTQYF.

V usage is TRBV5-4 and J usage is TRBJ2-1; TRBD2 is a possible D gene (6 bases). Germline CDR1 and CDR2: SGHNT and YYREEE (reference sequence). Trimming removed 4 bases at V and 4 bases at J, with 12 bases between. CDR3 length: 14 residues. CDR3 DNA sequence: TGTGCCAGCAGCGACGGGACTTTGTACAATGAGCAGTTCTTC. Translation gives CASSDGTLYNEQFF.

The genes are TRBV12-3 or TRBV12-4 and TRBJ1-2, with D possibly TRBD1 on 5 matching bases. The CDR3 contains 13 residues. V gave up 4 bases and J gave up 4 bases, with 10 bases separating them. The CDR3 spells CASSSRVSYGYTF. The CDR3 coding sequence is TGTGCCAGCAGTTCCAGGGTTAGCTATGGCTACACCTTC.

The chain carries TRBV27 and TRBJ2-3, with unresolved D. The V and J ends lost 3 bases and 5 bases respectively, with 6 bases between them. The CDR3 length is 12 residues. Germline V CDR1 and CDR2: MNHEY, SMNVEV (reference sequence). Written as DNA, the CDR3 is TGTGCCAGCAGTTTGGCAGGAGATACGCAGTATTTT. This sequence encodes CASSLAGDTQYF.

The rearrangement uses TRBV12-3 or TRBV12-4 and TRBJ1-2; D gene uncertain. V lost 7 bases and J 4 bases, leaving 13 bases between the germline ends. This CDR3 has 13 residues. The CDR3 reads CASTLNLGYGYTF. The CDR3 coding sequence is TGTGCCAGCACACTTAACCTCGGCTATGGCTACACCTTC.

The chain is built from TRBV11-2 and TRBJ2-7; no definite D call. V was pared by 0 bases and J by 5 bases, with 2 bases between. This CDR3 is built from 11 residues. Germline lookup yields CDR1 SGHAT and CDR2 FQNNGV. CDR3 DNA sequence: TGTGCCAGCAGCTTAGAGAACGAGCAGTACTTC. This encodes CASSLENEQYF.

The CDR3 here is CSARTNLNTEAFF. The CDR3 DNA reads as TGCAGCGCTAGGACAAACTTGAACACTGAAGCTTTCTTT. The chain combines TRBV29-1 with TRBJ1-1; D possibly corresponds to TRBD1 (5 bases). The CDR3 spans 13 residues. V was pared by 7 bases and J by 0 bases, with 12 bases between. In germline, CDR1 is SQVTM, CDR2 ANQGSEA.

This clone was observed a few times. The chain couples TRBV9 to TRBJ2-3; 13 bases map to TRBD2. Germline CDR1 SGDLS, CDR2 YYNGEE. V lost 0 bases to trimming and J lost 1 base; unmatched junction nucleotides: 5. CDR3 length equals 18 residues. The CDR3: CASSVGTSGGAGTDTQYF. As DNA, the CDR3 is TGTGCCAGCAGCGTAGGGACTAGCGGGGGTGCGGGCACAGATACGCAGTATTTT. The variable domain in full, completed from reference TRBV9 and TRBJ2-3, reads DSGVTQTPKHLITATGQRVTLRCSPRSGDLSVYWYQQSLDQGLQFLIQYYNGEERAKGNILERFSAQQFPDLHSELNLSSLELGDSALYFCASSVGTSGGAGTDTQYFGPGTRLTVL.

This clone appeared once. This rearrangement joins TRBV3-1 (or the pseudogene TRBV3-2) to TRBJ1-5; the D gene is possibly TRBD1 (5 bases). The V and J ends lost 4 bases and 0 bases respectively, with 13 bases between them. Germline V CDR1 and CDR2: LGHDT, YNNKEL (reference sequence). The CDR3 is 16 amino acids. This CDR3 is CASSPLAGTSNQPQHF. CDR3 coding DNA: TGTGCCAGCAGCCCCCTGGCGGGGACTAGCAATCAGCCCCAGCATTTT.

The sample holds a few counts of this clone. The chain recombines TRBV13 with TRBJ1-3; possibly TRBD1 for D (6 bases). Germline assignment: CDR1 PRHDT and CDR2 FYEKMQ (reference sequence). Trimming took 5 bases from V and 0 from J, leaving 14 bases between them. The CDR3 length is 16 residues. The CDR3 protein is CASSGRGTFSGNTIYF. DNA for the CDR3: TGTGCCAGCAGCGGAAGGGGGACATTCTCTGGAAACACCATATATTTT.

V usage is TRBV3-1 (or the pseudogene TRBV3-2) and J usage is TRBJ1-6; the match to TRBD1 covers 7 bases. This CDR3 contains 15 residues. Germline CDR1 reads LGHDT; CDR2 reads YNNKEL (reference sequence). V lost 0 bases, J lost 10 bases, and 6 bases stayed unmatched. The chain's CDR3 is CASSQERGRESPLHF. As DNA, the CDR3 is TGTGCCAGCAGCCAAGAAAGGGGGCGCGAATCACCCCTCCACTTT.

This clone was seen only once. The CDR3 here is CASSLGGTGRSTIYF. For the CDR3, the DNA is TGTGCCAGCAGCTTGGGCGGGACAGGTCGATCCACCATATATTTT. V usage is TRBV5-4 and J usage is TRBJ1-3; the match to TRBD1 covers 8 bases. Per germline, CDR1 SGHNT and CDR2 YYREEE (reference sequence). Trimming cost V 0 bases and J 9 bases; bases outside gene matches: 8. The CDR3 runs to 15 residues.

The genes are TRBV4-2 and TRBJ1-2; 9 nucleotides match TRBD1. The J segment lost 5 bases and the V segment lost 2 bases, leaving 6 bases of the junction unmatched. Germline CDR1 and CDR2: LGHNA and YNFKEQ. CDR3 length: 15 amino acids. The DNA for the CDR3 is TGTGCCAGCAGCCAAAGGACAGGGGAGAGGTATGGCTACACCTTC. This encodes CASSQRTGERYGYTF.